The subject of this entry is one T cell receptor beta chain. Its specificity is unknown. A much larger clone sits a single nucleotide away, making a read error possible. The CDR3 loop spans 14 amino acids. The ends lost 5 bases at V and 6 bases at J; junction bases unmatched: 9. Germline lookup yields CDR1 SGHTA and CDR2 FQGNSA. For the second PCR, which ran for about 7 to 11 cycles, a sample-barcoded 5' primer and a J-beta primer mix were used. Tagging of each cDNA molecule was performed by a template-switch adaptor with 12 random nucleotides. TCRdb independently ran MiXCR on the 5' RACE reads; one entry per CDR3 protein. The sample records fewer than 950,000 distinct CDR3 sequences, roughly 50% being singletons. The data derive from a study of blood T cells in healthy people across ages. Regarding the study as a whole: The lack of PBMC sorting stopped any conclusive naive versus antigen-experienced comparison.

Sample: blood. The V and J genes are TRBV7-2 and TRBJ1-2, with TRBD1 identical over 7 bases. This clonotype originated in an elderly man in good health. The CDR3 loop reads CASSQRRQGDGYTF. DNA for the CDR3: TGTGCCAGCAGCCAGAGAAGACAGGGAGATGGCTACACCTTC.